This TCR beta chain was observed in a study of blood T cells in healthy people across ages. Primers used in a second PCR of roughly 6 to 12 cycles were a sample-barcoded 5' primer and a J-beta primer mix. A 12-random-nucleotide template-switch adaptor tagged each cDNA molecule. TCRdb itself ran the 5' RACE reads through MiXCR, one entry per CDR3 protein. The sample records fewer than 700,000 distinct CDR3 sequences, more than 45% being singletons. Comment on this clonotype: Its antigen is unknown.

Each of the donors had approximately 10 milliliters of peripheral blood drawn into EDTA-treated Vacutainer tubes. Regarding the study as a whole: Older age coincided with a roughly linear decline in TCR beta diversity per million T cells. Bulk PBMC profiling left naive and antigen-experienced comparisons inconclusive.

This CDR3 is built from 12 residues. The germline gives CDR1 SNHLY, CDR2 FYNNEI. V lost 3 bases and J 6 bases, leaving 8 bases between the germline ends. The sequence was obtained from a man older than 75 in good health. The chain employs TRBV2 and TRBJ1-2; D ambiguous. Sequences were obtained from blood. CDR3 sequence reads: CASSDVGNGYTF. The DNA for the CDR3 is TGTGCCAGCAGTGATGTAGGGAATGGCTACACCTTC.